Listed below are T cell receptor beta chains from one sample, sequenced in a study of cytomegalovirus exposure and HLA in healthy donors. Some clones are missing from TCRdb's copy, which holds only in-frame ones; the method was immunoSEQ multiplex PCR. The table records approximately 150,000 clones, roughly 65% of them present only once. The sample taken for sequencing was PBMCs. The receptors come from a man between 18 and 29 years old in good health and CMV-seropositive. CDR3s include the opening cysteine and the closing phenylalanine or tryptophan. Each record gives: V gene, clone size, J gene, CDR3 protein. Size values are once, few and many counts, or a class for expanded clones, and some rows have none.

V: TRBV30
size: -
J: TRBJ2-1
CDR3: CAWSQGLAYNEQFF

V: TRBV30
size: -
J: TRBJ2-1
CDR3: CAWSVLPTMYNEQFF

V: TRBV19
size: -
J: TRBJ1-6
CDR3: CASSTAGDNSPLHF

V: TRBV4-1
size: -
J: TRBJ1-4
CDR3: CASSQDRRDSVFF

V: TRBV14
size: -
J: TRBJ1-1
CDR3: CASSLGGAGPLRWTEAFF

V: TRBV7-3
size: few
J: TRBJ2-2
CDR3: CASSPSGLAGNTGELFF

V: TRBV6-5
size: -
J: TRBJ1-1
CDR3: CASSYLLGAEAFF

V: TRBV11-3
size: -
J: TRBJ1-1
CDR3: CASSPDRTTEAFF

V: TRBV10-2
size: -
J: TRBJ1-5
CDR3: CASSESGDNQPQHF

V: TRBV11-2
size: -
J: TRBJ1-4
CDR3: CASSAPRGQGVEKLFF

V: TRBV11-2
size: -
J: TRBJ1-6
CDR3: CASSLAFDNSPLHF

V: TRBV5-8
size: -
J: TRBJ1-3
CDR3: CASSRLTGLGNTIYF

V: TRBV11-2
size: -
J: TRBJ1-2
CDR3: CASSAPGDRGPTNYGYTF

V: TRBV28
size: once
J: TRBJ2-1
CDR3: CASRTPGGEQFF

V: TRBV2
size: -
J: TRBJ2-3
CDR3: CASRAPSGRGDTDTQYF

V: TRBV5-5
size: -
J: TRBJ1-1
CDR3: CASSLDGQGTEAFF

V: TRBV11-3
size: -
J: TRBJ1-1
CDR3: CASSLEFGAGDTEAFF

V: TRBV4-1
size: -
J: TRBJ1-1
CDR3: CASSTPYPLGGGTTEAFF

V: TRBV11-1
size: few
J: TRBJ2-3
CDR3: CASSLIAGGRMSTDTQYF

V: TRBV7-8
size: -
J: TRBJ1-1
CDR3: CASSLGVGVGTEAFF

V: TRBV10-3
size: -
J: TRBJ2-2
CDR3: CAIRSDRGNTGELFF

V: TRBV21-1
size: -
J: TRBJ2-1
CDR3: CASSKGGLAGDSYNEQFF

V: TRBV4-2
size: -
J: TRBJ1-4
CDR3: CASSQDVGGGAREKLFF

V: TRBV2
size: -
J: TRBJ1-2
CDR3: CASSGDMFYGYTF

V: TRBV28
size: -
J: TRBJ2-5
CDR3: CASSPSTRETQYF

V: TRBV29-1
size: -
J: TRBJ1-1
CDR3: CSTRGTERTEAFF

V: TRBV7-9
size: -
J: TRBJ1-2
CDR3: CASSLGVGTGGSDGYTF

V: TRBV29-1
size: -
J: TRBJ2-1
CDR3: CSARTRRGEQFF

V: TRBV18
size: -
J: TRBJ2-5
CDR3: CASSPAVLETQYF

V: TRBV5-1
size: few
J: TRBJ2-1
CDR3: CASSLVASGGYNEQFF

V: TRBV5-5
size: -
J: TRBJ1-3
CDR3: CASSLAGEGWDSGNTIYF